These 30 T cell receptor beta chains originate from one sample sequenced in a study of cytomegalovirus exposure and HLA in healthy donors. The PCR used 60 Vbeta and 13 Jbeta primers. TCRdb's table, derived via immunoSEQ multiplex PCR, lists solely in-frame clones and lacks some. The data show around 190,000 clones, about four fifths seen once. Sequenced input: PBMCs. These receptors originate from a woman aged 25 to 39 in good health and CMV-seropositive.

The rearrangement links TRBV5-1 to TRBJ1-2; the D is unclear. The CDR3 covers 15 residues. The V end was cut by 0 bases, the J end by 3 bases, with 12 bases between. Per the germline V gene, CDR1 is SGHRS and CDR2 is YFSETQ. The CDR3 DNA reads TGCGCCAGCAGCTTGGCCGGGGAAGAGGACTATGGCTACACCTTC. Residues: CASSLAGEEDYGYTF.

In this sample, this clone turned up a few times. The chain employs TRBV9 and TRBJ1-5; D may be TRBD1 (5 bases). The CDR3 spans 15 residues. Trimming removed 3 bases at V and 3 bases at J, with 13 bases between. The germline V gene has CDR1 SGDLS and CDR2 YYNGEE. CDR3 coding DNA: TGTGCCAGCAGCGAGACAGCTACATCCAATCAGCCCCAGCATTTT. Its protein product is CASSETATSNQPQHF.

The gene calls are TRBV5-1 and TRBJ1-5, with D tentatively TRBD1 (5 bases). The germline V gene has CDR1 SGHRS and CDR2 YFSETQ. The CDR3 totals 17 residues. With 3 bases removed from V and 6 bases from J, the gap between germline ends came to 22 bases. The CDR3 DNA is TGCGCCAGCAGCTCCGAGCCAGGAACAGGACCAGGTCAGCCCCAGCATTTT. Residues: CASSSEPGTGPGQPQHF.

A word on this clone: The germline gene is not matched at one end of the junction; a read error may be the cause. This chain links TRBV7-9 with TRBJ2-7; the D is unclear. The CDR3 is made up of 12 amino acids. CDR1 is SEHNR and CDR2 is FQNEAQ in the germline V gene (reference sequence). DNA for the CDR3: TGTTCCAGCAGCAAGATCCTATACGAGCAGTACTTC. It specifies CSSSKILYEQYF.

This chain connects TRBV11-2 to TRBJ1-1; TRBD1 might be the D (6 bases). The V gene lost 3 bases and the J gene lost 1 base, with 15 bases spanning the gap. The V gene's germline CDR1 is SGHAT and CDR2 FQNNGV. The CDR3 extends over 16 amino acids. The CDR3 protein is CASSFFLPQGNTEAFF. DNA of the CDR3: TGTGCCAGCAGCTTTTTTTTACCACAGGGGAACACTGAAGCTTTCTTT.

V gene TRBV28 combines with J gene TRBJ1-1, with a weak D call TRBD1 (5 bases). The CDR3 is 14 residues long. Trimming took off 4 bases at V and 7 bases at J, with 16 bases between the two ends. The germline V gene has CDR1 MDHEN and CDR2 SYDVKM. CDR3 sequence reads: CASSSLTVLSEAFF. The CDR3 bases are TGTGCCAGCAGTTCCCTGACAGTTCTTAGTGAAGCTTTCTTT. Complete variable domain (other parts from reference TRBV28 and TRBJ1-1): DVKVTQSSRYLVKRTGEKVFLECVQDMDHENMFWYRQDPGLGLRLIYFSYDVKMKEKGDIPEGYSVSREKKERFSLILESASTNQTSMYLCASSSLTVLSEAFFGQGTRLTVV.

V usage is TRBV28 and J usage is TRBJ2-7; weak D call: TRBD1 (5 bases). The CDR3 spans 12 residues. V shed 5 bases and J shed 6 bases, with 11 bases lying between them. Germline-derived CDR1 and CDR2 are MDHEN and SYDVKM. The CDR3 reads CASSAPGREQYF. The CDR3 bases are TGTGCCAGCAGTGCCCCAGGGCGCGAGCAGTACTTC.

The rearrangement uses TRBV5-1 and TRBJ2-7; TRBD2 agrees at 9 bases. V shed 4 bases and J 0 bases; nucleotides not matched to a gene: 2. Germline CDR1 reads SGHRS; CDR2 reads YFSETQ. The length of the CDR3 is 14 residues. CDR3 sequence reads: CASSRLAVSYEQYF. DNA for the CDR3: TGCGCCAGCAGCAGACTAGCGGTCTCCTACGAGCAGTACTTC.

The chain joins TRBV7-9 to TRBJ1-2; possible D gene TRBD1, 6 bases. V shed 0 bases and J shed 4 bases, with 15 bases lying between them. CDR1 is SEHNR, CDR2 FQNEAQ, per germline (reference sequence). This CDR3 has 16 amino acids. This CDR3 is CASSLAGQGLFYGYTF. CDR3 sequence (DNA): TGTGCCAGCAGCTTAGCGGGGCAGGGGCTATTCTATGGCTACACCTTC.

The chain recombines TRBV28 with TRBJ2-1; 12 nucleotides align to TRBD2. This CDR3 is built from 19 residues. The ends lost 5 bases at V and 6 bases at J; junction bases unmatched: 17. Germline V gives CDR1 MDHEN, CDR2 SYDVKM. The CDR3 DNA follows: TGTGCCAGCAGTCTCCAAGGACTAGCGGGGAGATTGGGTCTCAATGAGCAGTTCTTC. Encoded protein: CASSLQGLAGRLGLNEQFF.

V and J are TRBV19 and TRBJ2-7, with TRBD1 matching over 7 bases. The ends lost 5 bases at V and 0 bases at J; junction bases unmatched: 7. The CDR3 contains 15 residues. Looked up from germline, CDR1 is LNHDA and CDR2 is SQIVND (reference sequence). The CDR3 region is CASSPPGQSSYEQYF. CDR3 bases: TGTGCCAGTAGTCCACCGGGACAGAGCTCCTACGAGCAGTACTTC.

The genes are TRBV11-3 and TRBJ1-1, with D tentatively TRBD1 (5 bases). The V end lost 2 bases, the J end lost 1 base, and 5 bases lay between the germline ends. The CDR3 is 13 amino acids. CDR1 and CDR2 (germline): SGHNT, YENEEA. For the CDR3, the DNA is TGTGCCAGCAGCTTACAGGGGAACACTGAAGCTTTCTTT. It is translated as CASSLQGNTEAFF.

V usage is TRBV28 and J usage is TRBJ2-5; the match to TRBD1 covers 8 bases. Germline V gene data show CDR1 as MDHEN and CDR2 as SYDVKM. The CDR3 totals 17 residues. With 3 bases clipped from V and 2 bases from J, the junction kept 11 bases outside the gene matches. In nucleotides, the CDR3 is TGTGCCAGCAGTTTGACTCCCGGGACAGGCCAGCAAGAGACCCAGTACTTC. It encodes CASSLTPGTGQQETQYF.

This chain connects TRBV19 to TRBJ1-4; D remains ambiguous. V was cut by 3 bases and J by 3 bases, with 11 bases left in between. The V gene's germline CDR1 is LNHDA and CDR2 SQIVND (reference sequence). The CDR3 is 15 amino acids. The CDR3 coding sequence is TGTGCCAGTAGTATTAGGCGGGGAGCTAATGAAAAACTGTTTTTT. This sequence encodes CASSIRRGANEKLFF.

The CDR3 DNA reads as TGCGCCAGCAGCCATGGACAGGGGGCTCAGACTGAAGCTTTCTTT. Its translation: CASSHGQGAQTEAFF. The chain employs TRBV4-1 and TRBJ1-1; TRBD1 matches 11 bases. The CDR3 is 15 amino acids. Germline V gives CDR1 MGHRA, CDR2 YSYEKL. V lost 3 bases to trimming and J lost 5 bases; unmatched junction nucleotides: 5.

The genes are TRBV6-1 and TRBJ2-1; 8 bases agree with TRBD1. This CDR3 is built from 15 residues. Germline CDR1 reads MNHNS; CDR2 reads SASEGT. V trimming: 4 bases; J trimming: 9 bases; junction bases outside the gene matches: 11. The CDR3 loop is CASSVPGQGAGEQFF. In DNA form, the CDR3 reads TGTGCCAGCAGTGTCCCCGGGCAGGGGGCAGGTGAGCAGTTCTTC.

As DNA, the CDR3 is TGTGCCAGCAGCTTAGCGGGCAGGGGCTACGAGCAGTACTTC. It codes for CASSLAGRGYEQYF. V and J are TRBV7-2 and TRBJ2-7; the D gene is possibly TRBD1 (6 bases). This CDR3 comprises 14 residues. CDR1 and CDR2 (germline): SGHTA, FQGNSA. Trimming removed 0 bases at V and 3 bases at J, with 9 bases between.

The chain couples TRBV11-2 to TRBJ2-3; unclear D gene. There are 12 residues in the CDR3. V was trimmed by 2 bases and J by 4 bases, leaving 4 bases between them. Germline-derived CDR1 and CDR2 are SGHAT and FQNNGV. CDR3 coding DNA: TGTGCCAGCAGCTTAATCTCAGATACGCAGTATTTT. Its protein product is CASSLISDTQYF. Full variable domain (missing parts from reference TRBV11-2 and TRBJ2-3): EAGVAQSPRYKIIEKRQSVAFWCNPISGHATLYWYQQILGQGPKLLIQFQNNGVVDDSQLPKDRFSAERLKGVDSTLKIQPAKLEDSAVYLCASSLISDTQYFGPGTRLTVL.

The rearrangement uses TRBV10-3 and TRBJ2-7; the match to TRBD1 covers 8 bases. The CDR3 has 14 amino acids. V lost 5 bases and J lost 2; bases outside the gene matches: 5. The germline gives CDR1 ENHRY, CDR2 SYGVKD. The CDR3 region is CAISPQGAPYEQYF. CDR3 nucleotide sequence: TGTGCCATCAGTCCCCAGGGGGCCCCCTACGAGCAGTACTTC.

The rearrangement uses TRBV25-1 and TRBJ1-1; D may be TRBD1 (6 bases). Looked up from germline, CDR1 is MGHDK and CDR2 is SYGVNS. The CDR3 length is 13 residues. V gave up 7 bases and J gave up 11 bases, with 20 bases separating them. This chain's CDR3 is CASTLKGTPVAFF. CDR3 sequence (DNA): TGTGCCAGCACCCTCAAGGGGACACCAGTGGCTTTCTTT.

V and J are TRBV28 and TRBJ2-7, with TRBD1 identical over 7 bases. This CDR3 region has 14 residues. Germline V gene sequence: CDR1 MDHEN, CDR2 SYDVKM. With 5 bases clipped from V and 4 bases from J, the junction kept 8 bases outside the gene matches. The CDR3 reads CASSLTGTLYEQYF. For the CDR3, the DNA is TGTGCCAGCAGTCTGACAGGGACCCTATACGAGCAGTACTTC.

The chain links TRBV28 to TRBJ2-7; D call uncertain. Trimming cost V 5 bases and J 2 bases, with 13 bases left between them. This CDR3 contains 14 residues. The germline V gene encodes CDR1 MDHEN and CDR2 SYDVKM. CDR3 bases: TGTGCCAGCAGTCACCGTGACAAGACCTACGAGCAGTACTTC. Its translation: CASSHRDKTYEQYF. The variable domain in full, with the rest retrieved from reference TRBV28 and TRBJ2-7, is DVKVTQSSRYLVKRTGEKVFLECVQDMDHENMFWYRQDPGLGLRLIYFSYDVKMKEKGDIPEGYSVSREKKERFSLILESASTNQTSMYLCASSHRDKTYEQYFGPGTRLTVT.

This clone was counted between two and nine times. The V and J genes are TRBV4-2 and TRBJ1-6, with D hard to call. The germline V gene encodes CDR1 LGHNA and CDR2 YNFKEQ. V lost 0 bases, J lost 9 bases, and 6 bases lay in between. The CDR3 is made up of 13 amino acids. CDR3 residues: CASSQEWASPLHF. In nucleotides, the CDR3 is TGTGCCAGCAGCCAAGAGTGGGCTTCACCCCTCCACTTT.

V usage is TRBV5-6 and J usage is TRBJ2-1, with a tentative D call TRBD1 (6 bases). Trimming left V 7 bases short and J 2 bases short, with 16 bases between. Germline loops: CDR1 SGHDT, CDR2 YYEEEE. CDR3 size: 15 residues. Here the CDR3 DNA reads TGTGCCAGCGGGCCTTTGGGACAAGCCTACAATGAGCAGTTCTTC. This translates into CASGPLGQAYNEQFF.

The chain is built from TRBV5-7 and TRBJ2-1, with TRBD2 matching over 13 bases. TRBV5-7 carries the ORF label, with uncertain function. CDR3 length equals 16 residues. The trim removed 2 bases at V and 10 bases at J, leaving 9 bases unmatched. The CDR3 region is CASSLFTSGREGEQFF. The DNA for the CDR3 is TGTGCCAGCAGCTTATTTACTAGCGGGAGGGAGGGGGAGCAGTTCTTC.

V usage is TRBV7-6 and J usage is TRBJ2-1, with TRBD2 matching 9 bases. V lost 5 bases, J lost 9 bases, and 14 bases stayed unmatched. Germline CDR1 is SGHVS and CDR2 is FNYEAQ. The CDR3 sequence is 16 residues long. In nucleotides, the CDR3 is TGTGCCAGCAGCCCGCCCCGCGGGAGGGCCAACGGTGAGCAGTTCTTC. Its protein product is CASSPPRGRANGEQFF. The full variable domain, with the rest looked up from reference TRBV7-6 and TRBJ2-1, is GAGVSQSPRYKVTKRGQDVALRCDPISGHVSLYWYRQALGQGPEFLTYFNYEAQQDKSGLPNDRFSAERPEGSISTLTIQRTEQRDSAMYRCASSPPRGRANGEQFFGPGTRLTVL.

The CDR3 sequence is CASSPRAPSYEQYF. The CDR3 DNA reads TGTGCCAGTAGCCCCAGGGCCCCCTCCTACGAGCAGTACTTC. The chain carries TRBV19 and TRBJ2-7; possible D gene TRBD1, 5 bases. This CDR3 has 14 amino acids. V dropped 6 bases and J dropped 0 bases, with 12 bases sitting between them. Germline values: CDR1 LNHDA, CDR2 SQIVND (reference sequence).

This clone was counted between two and nine times. The chain recombines TRBV7-3 with TRBJ2-3, with D perhaps TRBD1 (5 bases). Trimming left V 0 bases short and J 4 bases short, with 8 bases between. Germline V gene sequence: CDR1 SGHTA, CDR2 FQGTGA. The CDR3 is 14 amino acids. CDR3 sequence (DNA): TGTGCCAGCAGCTTAACGGCAGGGTCAGATACGCAGTATTTT. Protein sequence: CASSLTAGSDTQYF.

The gene calls are TRBV10-3 and TRBJ2-1, with D possibly TRBD1 on 8 matching bases. The CDR3 runs 16 residues. The germline gives CDR1 ENHRY, CDR2 SYGVKD. Trimming shortened V by 7 bases and J by 1 base, and 17 bases separated the two germline ends. The CDR3 reads CAITGSGTGSYNEQFF. The CDR3 DNA follows: TGTGCCATCACCGGCAGCGGGACAGGATCCTACAATGAGCAGTTCTTC.

The V gene is TRBV2, the J gene TRBJ2-5, with D unresolved. Between the trimmed V and J ends, which lost 2 bases and 6 bases, there was a span of 19 bases. The CDR3 totals 16 residues. Germline CDR1 is SNHLY and CDR2 is FYNNEI. CDR3: CASSEPPRVPVKTQYF. The CDR3 region has the DNA TGTGCCAGCAGTGAACCCCCAAGAGTGCCGGTAAAGACCCAGTACTTC.